One and the same sample provided the 22 T cell receptor beta chains below, sequenced in a study of cytomegalovirus exposure and HLA in healthy donors. The PCR contained 60 Vbeta and 13 Jbeta primers. Repertoires were generated with immunoSEQ multiplex PCR, while TCRdb's copy carries only in-frame clones and drops some. Of 100,000 to 150,000 clones listed, approximately 84% are singletons. The sample comprised PBMCs. These receptors all come from a woman aged 40 to 50 in good health and CMV-seronegative.

CDR3 coding DNA: TGCGCCAGCAGCTTTGGGACGGGGGACTACCAAGAGACCCAGTACTTC. It translates to CASSFGTGDYQETQYF. The V gene is TRBV5-1, the J gene TRBJ2-5; D perhaps matches TRBD2 (6 bases). Germline V gene lookup returns CDR1 SGHRS and CDR2 YFSETQ. CDR3 length equals 16 residues. The V end was cut by 2 bases, the J end by 0 bases, with 14 bases between.

V and J are TRBV6-1 and TRBJ2-7; 9 bases fit TRBD2. Unmatched junction bases numbered 6, after V lost 5 bases and J lost 1 base. The germline V gene has CDR1 MNHNS and CDR2 SASEGT. CDR3 length: 15 residues. The CDR3 DNA sequence: TGTGCCAGCAGTAAGGGACTAGCCCGTTCCTACGAGCAGTACTTC. It is translated as CASSKGLARSYEQYF.

The rearrangement joins TRBV7-9 to TRBJ2-7, with 7 bases aligning to TRBD2. The germline V gene has CDR1 SEHNR and CDR2 FQNEAQ (reference sequence). CDR3 length: 15 residues. Losses at the gene ends were 5 bases for V and 1 base for J; bases not matched to a gene: 8. Written as DNA, the CDR3 is TGTGCCAGCAGCCCCTGGCGGGGGATTTCCTACGAGCAGTACTTC. Its protein product is CASSPWRGISYEQYF.

Points on this clone: Other DNA sequences in this sample translate to the same CDR3. CDR3 nucleotide sequence: TGTGCCAGCAGTTTATCAGGTTTCTCTGGAAACACCATATATTTT. Translating gives CASSLSGFSGNTIYF. The V gene is TRBV28, the J gene TRBJ1-3; no clear D gene. The V gene lost 1 base and the J gene lost 0 bases, with 7 bases spanning the gap. CDR1 is MDHEN and CDR2 is SYDVKM in the germline V gene. The CDR3 is made up of 15 amino acids.

The rearrangement uses TRBV6-1 and TRBJ2-5; D unresolved. The J call may be faulty, since TRBJ2-7 better matches the DNA end. The CDR3 has 12 residues. In germline, CDR1 is MNHNS, CDR2 SASEGT. The CDR3 DNA reads as TGTGCCAGCAGTCCCTCGCCGTACGAGCAGTACTTC. This encodes CASSPSPYEQYF.

The count of this clone is one. The chain couples TRBV9 to TRBJ2-5, with 9 positions matching TRBD1. The CDR3 has 16 residues. Germline V lookup: CDR1 SGDLS, CDR2 YYNGEE. J was trimmed by 5 bases and V by 0 bases; bases with no gene match: 8. The DNA for the CDR3 is TGTGCCAGCAGCGTAGAGGAACAGGGGGCGCGTGAGACCCAGTACTTC. Amino acids: CASSVEEQGARETQYF.

The rearrangement uses TRBV7-2 and TRBJ1-1, with TRBD1 matching over 7 bases. Per germline, CDR1 SGHTA and CDR2 FQGNSA. The CDR3 totals 14 residues. Trimming took 5 bases from V and 4 from J; bases not matched to a gene: 7. The CDR3 nucleotides are TGTGCCAGCAGCCCGTTTTCAGGGGGCACTGAAGCTTTCTTT. Protein product: CASSPFSGGTEAFF.

On this clone: One end of the junction is discordant with germline, which a read error may explain. This rearrangement joins TRBV7-9 to TRBJ2-2; maybe TRBD2 (5 bases). The CDR3 contains 15 residues. Germline-derived CDR1 and CDR2 are SEHNR and FQNEAQ (reference sequence). The CDR3 sequence is CSSSFLAGNTGELFF. CDR3 nucleotide sequence: TGTTCCAGCAGCTTCCTCGCGGGGAACACCGGGGAGCTGTTTTTT. The whole variable domain, remainder taken from reference TRBV7-9 and TRBJ2-2, is DTGVSQNPRHKITKRGQNVTFRCDPISEHNRLYWYRQTLGQGPEFLTYFQNEAQLEKSRLLSDRFSAERPKGSFSTLEIQRTEQGDSAMYLCSSSFLAGNTGELFFGEGSRLTVL.

The V call is TRBV5-1, the J call TRBJ1-1; D is uncertain. V shed 0 bases and J shed 7 bases, with 10 bases lying between them. The CDR3 runs to 13 residues. Germline-derived CDR1 and CDR2 are SGHRS and YFSETQ. In DNA, the CDR3 is TGCGCCAGCAGCTTGGGGCAGGTGAATGAAGCTTTCTTT. It is translated as CASSLGQVNEAFF.

DNA for the CDR3: TGTGCCTGGGGAGCAGATGGAAACACCATATATTTT. Amino acids: CAWGADGNTIYF. This chain connects TRBV30 to TRBJ1-3; D is uncertain. The CDR3 is made up of 12 amino acids. Germline CDR1 is GTSNPN and CDR2 is SVGIG (reference sequence). The germline V and J ends were trimmed by 5 bases and 3 bases, with 8 bases remaining between them.

The chain employs TRBV15 and TRBJ2-1, with 11 bases identical to TRBD1. This CDR3 contains 15 residues. The V gene's germline CDR1 is LNHNV and CDR2 YYDKDF (reference sequence). The trim removed 5 bases at V and 8 bases at J, leaving 8 bases unmatched. Here the CDR3 reads CATSVGRTGGDEQFF. In DNA form, the CDR3 reads TGTGCCACCAGCGTAGGCCGGACAGGGGGCGATGAGCAGTTCTTC. The complete variable domain, with remaining parts taken from reference TRBV15 and TRBJ2-1, reads DAMVIQNPRYQVTQFGKPVTLSCSQTLNHNVMYWYQQKSSQAPKLLFHYYDKDFNNEADTPDNFQSRRPNTSFCFLDIRSPGLGDTAMYLCATSVGRTGGDEQFFGPGTRLTVL.

This clone was recorded once. The J gene is TRBJ1-6, the V gene TRBV11-2, with 8 positions matching TRBD1. This CDR3 is 14 amino acids long. Trimming took 3 bases from V and 7 from J; bases not matched to a gene: 2. Germline CDR1 reads SGHAT; CDR2 reads FQNNGV. The CDR3: CASSFTGGNSPLHF. CDR3 DNA sequence: TGTGCCAGCAGCTTCACAGGGGGAAATTCACCCCTCCACTTT.

The chain carries TRBV11-2 and TRBJ2-7; D possibly corresponds to TRBD2 (5 bases). With 5 bases removed from V and 4 bases from J, the gap between germline ends came to 12 bases. CDR1 is SGHAT and CDR2 is FQNNGV in the germline V gene. This CDR3 is 13 amino acids long. In DNA form, the CDR3 reads TGTGCCAGCAGCGTCCGGGGTCCTTACGAGCAGTACTTC. It translates to CASSVRGPYEQYF.

As DNA, the CDR3 is TGTGCCAGCAGCTTAGATCCGATGGTGAGCTCCTACGAGCAGTACTTC. As protein: CASSLDPMVSSYEQYF. This chain connects TRBV11-1 to TRBJ2-7; D is uncertain. The germline V gene has CDR1 SGHAT and CDR2 FQDESV (reference sequence). V was shortened by 1 base and J by 0 bases, with 13 bases between the two germline ends. This CDR3 spans 16 amino acids.

Only one count was recorded for this clone. J is TRBJ2-7 and V is TRBV7-2, with 7 bases matching TRBD2. This CDR3 region has 15 residues. CDR1 and CDR2 from the germline V gene are SGHTA and FQGNSA. Trimming cost V 3 bases and J 5 bases; bases outside gene matches: 10. CDR3 residues: CASSFLGASGDEQYF. CDR3 bases: TGTGCCAGCAGCTTTCTTGGCGCTAGCGGAGACGAGCAGTACTTC. Looking up the rest from reference TRBV7-2 and TRBJ2-7 gives the full variable domain: GAGVSQSPSNKVTEKGKDVELRCDPISGHTALYWYRQSLGQGLEFLIYFQGNSAPDKSGLPSDRFSAERTGGSVSTLTIQRTQQEDSAVYLCASSFLGASGDEQYFGPGTRLTVT.

This clone was recorded only once. The CDR3 DNA follows: TGCACCAGCAGCCAAGAGGCGGGACAGAACCCCGATAATTCACCCCTCCACTTT. Amino acids: CTSSQEAGQNPDNSPLHF. The V gene is TRBV1, the J gene TRBJ1-6; TRBD1 reflects the table's D call only, with no check against the DNA. TRBV1 corresponds to a pseudogene. This CDR3 contains 18 residues.

This chain joins TRBV30 and TRBJ2-7; the D gene is possibly TRBD1 (5 bases). Germline loops: CDR1 GTSNPN, CDR2 SVGIG (reference sequence). CDR3 length: 14 residues. V was shortened by 0 bases and J by 3 bases, with 12 bases between the two germline ends. CDR3 sequence (DNA): TGTGCCTGGAGTGTACCAGGGCTCCTCTACGAGCAGTACTTC. Translating it yields CAWSVPGLLYEQYF.

The chain uses TRBV5-8 and TRBJ1-4, with D tentatively TRBD1 (5 bases). V lost 2 bases and J 7 bases, leaving 15 bases between the germline ends. The V gene's germline CDR1 is SGHTS and CDR2 YDEGEE. This CDR3 has 15 amino acids. CDR3 sequence: CASSLSGTPGEKLFF. The CDR3 bases are TGTGCCAGCAGCTTATCCGGGACTCCCGGTGAAAAACTGTTTTTT.

V gene TRBV7-7 combines with J gene TRBJ2-5, with D possibly TRBD2 on 6 matching bases. The V gene lost 5 bases and the J gene lost 4 bases, with 17 bases spanning the gap. This CDR3 has 15 residues. Germline V CDR1 and CDR2: SSHAT, FNYEAQ (reference sequence). DNA of the CDR3: TGTGCCAGCAGCGCGGGGCAGGGTTTAGGAGAGACCCAGTACTTC. It is translated as CASSAGQGLGETQYF.

This chain links TRBV5-1 with TRBJ1-4, with a weak D call TRBD1 (5 bases). CDR1 and CDR2 from the germline V gene are SGHRS and YFSETQ. This CDR3 spans 14 amino acids. Trimming removed 2 bases at V and 5 bases at J, with 10 bases between. The CDR3 nucleotides are TGCGCCAGCAGCTTTGGACGGGGGAATGAAAAACTGTTTTTT. Protein product: CASSFGRGNEKLFF.

This chain links TRBV5-1 with TRBJ2-3, with TRBD2 matching 7 bases. The CDR3 runs 15 residues. The trim removed 1 base at V and 0 bases at J, leaving 2 bases unmatched. Germline-derived CDR1 and CDR2 are SGHRS and YFSETQ. The CDR3: CASSLSGASTDTQYF. DNA for the CDR3: TGCGCCAGCAGCTTGAGCGGGGCTAGCACAGATACGCAGTATTTT.

This clone was seen a few times. The V call is TRBV30, the J call TRBJ2-5, with 7 bases matching TRBD2. J lost 3 bases, V lost 0 bases, and 10 bases had no gene match. In germline, CDR1 is GTSNPN, CDR2 SVGIG (reference sequence). This CDR3 region has 16 residues. This chain's CDR3 is CAWSVGILAGEETQYF. Written as DNA, the CDR3 is TGTGCCTGGAGTGTAGGGATCCTGGCGGGAGAAGAGACCCAGTACTTC.